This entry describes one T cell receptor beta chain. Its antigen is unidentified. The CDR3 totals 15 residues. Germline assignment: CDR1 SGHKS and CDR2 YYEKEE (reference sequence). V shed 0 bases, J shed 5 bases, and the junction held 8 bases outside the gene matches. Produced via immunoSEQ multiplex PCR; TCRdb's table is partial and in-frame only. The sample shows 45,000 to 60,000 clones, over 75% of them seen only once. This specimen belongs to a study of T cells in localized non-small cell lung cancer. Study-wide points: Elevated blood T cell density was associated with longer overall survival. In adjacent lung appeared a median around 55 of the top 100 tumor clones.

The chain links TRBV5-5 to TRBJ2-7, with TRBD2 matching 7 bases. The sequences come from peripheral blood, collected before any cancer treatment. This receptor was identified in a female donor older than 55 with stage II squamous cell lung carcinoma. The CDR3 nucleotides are TGTGCCAGCAGCTTGGCCTTGGGGGGGTTCCACGAGCAGTACTTC. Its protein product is CASSLALGGFHEQYF.